Sequencing of this T cell receptor (beta chain) was carried out in a study of post-analysis software for immune sequencing data. The overall study: Some patients lacked subtype; others had relapsing-remitting, secondary progressive or progressive-relapsing disease.

Unique molecular identifiers tagged the TCR beta cDNA libraries. One entry per CDR3 protein results from TCRdb running MiXCR on the PCR reads. The sample contains approximately 730,000 distinct CDR3 sequences, roughly 30% of which appear only once. Turning to this clonotype: Its antigen is currently unknown.

The CDR3 extends over 13 amino acids. V was cut by 1 base and J by 5 bases, with 9 bases left in between. The germline gives CDR1 LGHDT, CDR2 YNNKEL (reference sequence). General study points: In multiple sclerosis, normalized Chao1 diversity was significantly below that of controls. Patients had higher frequencies than controls of five or six TRBV segments, including TRBV5-6, TRBV5-1 and TRBV20-1. When the samples were clustered directly with F measure, those that had been prepared in the same batch showed strong co-clustering.

The genes are TRBV3-1 and TRBJ2-7; D remains ambiguous. Source material: blood. This receptor was taken from a girl aged 5-17 years with multiple sclerosis. CDR3 nucleotide sequence: TGTGCCAGCAGCCAAGGACTGGGCCACGAGCAGTACTTC. Amino acids: CASSQGLGHEQYF.